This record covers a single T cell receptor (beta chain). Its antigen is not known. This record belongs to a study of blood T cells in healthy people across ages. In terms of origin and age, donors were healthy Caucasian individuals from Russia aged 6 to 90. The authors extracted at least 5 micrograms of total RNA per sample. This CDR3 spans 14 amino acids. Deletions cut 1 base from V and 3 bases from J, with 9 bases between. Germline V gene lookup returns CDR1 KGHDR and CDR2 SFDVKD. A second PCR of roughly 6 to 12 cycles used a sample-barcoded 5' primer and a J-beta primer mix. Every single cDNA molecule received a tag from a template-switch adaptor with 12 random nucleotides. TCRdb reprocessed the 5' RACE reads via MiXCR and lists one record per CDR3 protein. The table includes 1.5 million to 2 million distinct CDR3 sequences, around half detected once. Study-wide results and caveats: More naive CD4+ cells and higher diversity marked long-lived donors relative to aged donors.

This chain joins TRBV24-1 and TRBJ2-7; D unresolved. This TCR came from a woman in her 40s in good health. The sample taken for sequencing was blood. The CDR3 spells CATSDFWEGYEQYF. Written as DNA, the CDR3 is TGTGCCACCAGTGATTTTTGGGAAGGCTACGAGCAGTACTTC.